A single T cell receptor (beta chain) is shown here with its context. The sample is drawn from a study of blood T cell repertoires in COVID-19. The repertoire was sequenced with immunoSEQ multiplex PCR; TCRdb's copy has only in-frame clones and lacks some. The profile shows around 100,000 clones, roughly 84% of them singletons. Per germline, CDR1 MNHNY and CDR2 SVGAGI (reference sequence). The CDR3 sequence is 15 residues long. With 5 bases clipped from V and 15 bases from J, the junction kept 17 bases outside the gene matches. The receptor was isolated from a human donor in a cohort sampled during active COVID-19. The chain is built from TRBV6-6 and TRBJ2-4, with 9 bases fitting TRBD2. Sequenced input: peripheral blood. CDR3 sequence: CASSQPDLAGRPLYF. The CDR3 DNA reads TGTGCCAGCAGTCAGCCTGACCTAGCGGGGAGGCCATTGTACTTC.